This T cell receptor beta chain emerged from a study of T cell repertoires in cytomegalovirus infection. TCRdb itself ran the reads through MiXCR, one entry per CDR3 protein. The table shows 200,000 to 250,000 distinct CDR3 sequences, with roughly 22% occurring only once. This clonotype was detected many times. What was sequenced was CD8+ T cells from PBMCs. This clonotype originated in a human donor in good health (CMV status not recorded). Some clones in this sample may be carry-over from other donors' samples.

CDR3 residues: CASSSSRVSSYNEQFF. DNA for the CDR3: TGTGCCAGCAGCTCTTCTCGGGTGAGCTCCTACAATGAGCAGTTCTTC. The chain employs TRBV7-9 and TRBJ2-1; D is undetermined. V lost 4 bases, J lost 0 bases, and 13 bases lay in between. CDR3 length equals 16 residues. Germline-derived CDR1 and CDR2 are SEHNR and FQNEAQ (reference sequence).